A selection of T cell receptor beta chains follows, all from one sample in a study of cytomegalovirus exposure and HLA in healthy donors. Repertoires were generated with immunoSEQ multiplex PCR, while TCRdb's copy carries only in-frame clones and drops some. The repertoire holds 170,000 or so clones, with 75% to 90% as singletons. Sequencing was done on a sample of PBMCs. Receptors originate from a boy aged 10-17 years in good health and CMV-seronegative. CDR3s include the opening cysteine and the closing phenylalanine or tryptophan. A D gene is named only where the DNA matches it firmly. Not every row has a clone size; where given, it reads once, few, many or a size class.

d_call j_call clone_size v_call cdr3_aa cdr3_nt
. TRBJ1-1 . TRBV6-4 CASSEGQNTEAFF TGTGCCAGCAGTGAGGGACAAAACACTGAGGCTTTCTTT
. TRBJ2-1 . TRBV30 CAWSVRGRGKGNEQFF TGTGCCTGGAGTGTACGGGGCAGGGGAAAGGGCAATGAGCAGTTCTTC
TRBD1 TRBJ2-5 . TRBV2 CASNGQGEQETQYF TGTGCCAGCAACGGGCAGGGGGAACAAGAGACCCAGTACTTC
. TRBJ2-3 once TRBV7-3 CASSLLRTDTQYF TGTGCCAGCAGCTTGCTACGCACAGATACGCAGTATTTT
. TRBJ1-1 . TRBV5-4 CASSLQPQAITEAFF TGTGCCAGCAGCTTGCAACCGCAGGCTATCACTGAAGCTTTCTTT
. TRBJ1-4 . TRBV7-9 CASSDTGLRGEKLFF TGTGCCAGCAGCGATACAGGGTTGAGGGGAGAAAAACTGTTTTTT
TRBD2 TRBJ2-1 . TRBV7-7 CASSERLAGDYNEQFF TGTGCTAGCAGCGAGAGACTAGCGGGAGACTACAATGAGCAGTTCTTC
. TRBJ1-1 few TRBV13 CASSLSREAFF TGTGCCAGCAGCTTATCTCGTGAAGCTTTCTTT
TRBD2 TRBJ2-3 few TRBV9 CASSAVGGGGYTQYF TGTGCCAGCAGCGCCGTCGGGGGGGGCGGGTATACGCAGTATTTT
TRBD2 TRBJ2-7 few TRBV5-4 CASSPGTYGGGNEQYF TGTGCCAGCAGCCCCGGAACATACGGGGGGGGGAACGAGCAGTACTTC
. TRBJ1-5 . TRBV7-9 CASSSSAGVGSNQPQHF TGTGCCAGCAGCTCGAGTGCGGGGGTCGGTAGCAATCAGCCCCAGCATTTT
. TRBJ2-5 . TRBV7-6 CASSLREETQYF TGTGCCAGCAGCTTACGGGAAGAGACCCAGTACTTC
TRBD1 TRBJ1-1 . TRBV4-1 CASSLYRDSEAFF TGCGCCAGCAGCCTCTACCGGGACAGTGAAGCTTTCTTT
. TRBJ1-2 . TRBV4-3 CASSQDGGGPYGYTF TGCGCCAGCAGCCAAGATGGAGGAGGGCCCTATGGCTACACCTTC
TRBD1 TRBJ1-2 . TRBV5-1 CASSLEGAGYGYTF TGCGCCAGCAGCTTGGAGGGGGCCGGCTATGGCTACACCTTC
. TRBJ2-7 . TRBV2 CASKAQAAPYEQYF TGTGCCAGCAAGGCACAGGCCGCTCCCTACGAGCAGTACTTC
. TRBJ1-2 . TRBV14 CASSQALQGVGYTF TGTGCCAGCAGCCAAGCATTACAGGGTGTGGGCTACACCTTC
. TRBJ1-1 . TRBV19 CASSRGLNTEAFF TGTGCCAGTAGTAGGGGCTTGAACACTGAAGCTTTCTTT
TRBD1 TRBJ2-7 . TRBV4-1 CASSQRDRATYEQYF TGCGCCAGCAGCCAGCGGGACAGGGCAACCTACGAGCAGTACTTC
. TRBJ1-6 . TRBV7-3 CASRGDSYNSPLHF TGTGCCAGCAGGGGAGACTCCTATAATTCACCCCTCCACTTT
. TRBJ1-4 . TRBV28 CASSLGLLGGEKLFF TGTGCCAGCAGTTTAGGACTCCTTGGAGGGGAAAAACTGTTTTTT
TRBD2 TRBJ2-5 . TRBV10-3 CAISPLAGEETQYF TGTGCCATCAGTCCACTAGCGGGAGAAGAGACCCAGTACTTC
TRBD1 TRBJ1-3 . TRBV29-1 CSAGSNTGGGNTIYF TGCAGCGCTGGATCGAACACAGGGGGTGGAAACACCATATATTTT
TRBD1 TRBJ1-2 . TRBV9 CASSIDRGWIGYTF TGTGCCAGCAGCATAGACAGGGGGTGGATTGGCTACACCTTC
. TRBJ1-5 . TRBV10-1 CASSEREKDGLLNQPQHF TGCGCCAGCAGTGAAAGAGAAAAAGACGGACTTTTGAATCAGCCCCAGCATTTT
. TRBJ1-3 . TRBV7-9 CASSLAVGPSSGNTIYF TGTGCCAGCAGCTTAGCGGTGGGCCCCAGCTCTGGAAACACCATATATTTT
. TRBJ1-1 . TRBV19 CASSDDSYYTEAFF TGTGCCAGTAGTGACGACAGTTACTACACTGAAGCTTTCTTT
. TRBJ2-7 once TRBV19 CASSPRRGGLYEQYF TGTGCCAGTTCCCCCCGCAGGGGCGGTCTCTACGAGCAGTACTTC
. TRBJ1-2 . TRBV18 CASSPSREDGYTF TGTGCCAGCTCACCAAGCCGGGAGGATGGCTACACCTTC
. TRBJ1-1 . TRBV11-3 CASSLALRLGAPRTEAFF TGTGCCAGCAGCTTAGCCCTCAGACTAGGGGCCCCGAGGACTGAAGCTTTCTTT
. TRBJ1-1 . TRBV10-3 CATSQGNTEAFF TGTGCCACGTCCCAGGGGAACACTGAAGCTTTCTTT
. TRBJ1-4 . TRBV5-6 CASSLKVGGEKLFF TGTGCCAGCAGTCTAAAGGTCGGCGGTGAAAAACTGTTTTTT
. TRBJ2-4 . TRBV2 CASSNTGAGKNIQYF TGTGCCAGCAGTAATACAGGGGCGGGAAAAAACATTCAGTACTTC
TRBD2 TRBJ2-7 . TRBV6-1 CASISSGRVEQYF TGTGCCAGCATAAGCTCGGGGAGGGTCGAGCAGTACTTC
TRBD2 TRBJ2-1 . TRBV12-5 CASGFSGRKEQFF TGTGCTAGTGGTTTTAGCGGGAGGAAAGAGCAGTTCTTC
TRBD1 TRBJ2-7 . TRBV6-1 CATTWGTGEAYEQYF TGTGCCACTACTTGGGGGACAGGGGAGGCCTACGAGCAGTACTTC
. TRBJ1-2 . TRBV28 CASSLWAGAGMGGYTF TGTGCCAGCAGTTTATGGGCAGGGGCGGGTATGGGCGGCTACACCTTC
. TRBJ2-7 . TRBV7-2 CASSLTGDTYEQYF TGTGCCAGCAGCTTGACAGGCGATACCTACGAGCAGTACTTC
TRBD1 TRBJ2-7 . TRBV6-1 CASSEQTGGAVYEQYF TGTGCCAGCAGTGAACAGACAGGGGGCGCGGTCTACGAGCAGTACTTC
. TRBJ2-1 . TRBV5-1 CASSLFPESAVNEQFF TGCGCCAGCAGCTTGTTTCCGGAGTCGGCAGTCAATGAGCAGTTCTTC
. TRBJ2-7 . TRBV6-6 CASSYGFEATYEQYF TGTGCCAGCAGTTACGGCTTCGAGGCCACCTACGAGCAGTACTTC
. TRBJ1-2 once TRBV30 CAWSGAPWMAGPTTNYGYTF TGTGCCTGGAGCGGTGCCCCTTGGATGGCAGGGCCTACGACAAACTATGGCTACACCTTC
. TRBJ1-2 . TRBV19 CASSILNFPGGTYGYTF TGTGCCAGTAGTATACTAAACTTCCCGGGGGGAACCTATGGCTACACCTTC
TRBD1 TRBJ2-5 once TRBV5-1 CASSTRQGNIQETQYF TGCGCCAGCAGCACTAGACAGGGTAACATCCAAGAGACCCAGTACTTC
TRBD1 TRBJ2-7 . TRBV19 CASSKSAGQDYSYEQYF TGTGCCAGTAGTAAAAGCGCGGGACAGGACTATTCCTACGAGCAGTACTTC
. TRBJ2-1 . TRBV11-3 CASSATLASSYNEQFF TGTGCCAGCAGCGCTACTCTAGCGAGCTCCTACAATGAGCAGTTCTTC
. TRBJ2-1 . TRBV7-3 CASSTTTGVAYNEQFF TGTGCCAGCAGCACGACCACGGGAGTGGCCTACAATGAGCAGTTCTTC
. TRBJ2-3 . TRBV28 CASSLSAVPDTQYF TGTGCCAGCAGTTTATCCGCGGTCCCAGATACGCAGTATTTT
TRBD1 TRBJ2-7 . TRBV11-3 CASSLTGGPYEQYF TGTGCCAGCAGCTTGACAGGGGGGCCCTACGAGCAGTACTTC
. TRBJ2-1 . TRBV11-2 CASSHREVAYNEQFF TGTGCCAGCAGTCACAGGGAAGTCGCCTACAATGAGCAGTTCTTC
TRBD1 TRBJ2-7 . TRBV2 CASSGQGADEQYF TGTGCCAGCAGTGGGCAGGGGGCCGACGAGCAGTACTTC
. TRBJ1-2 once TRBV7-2 CASSPLGTGLYGYTF TGTGCCAGCAGCCCCCTCGGCACAGGGTTGTATGGCTACACCTTC
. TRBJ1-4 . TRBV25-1 CASNKAGLANEKLFF TGTGCCAGCAACAAAGCCGGGTTGGCTAATGAAAAACTGTTTTTT
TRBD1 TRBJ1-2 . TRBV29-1 CSVGTGGGYTF TGCAGCGTAGGGACAGGGGGAGGCTACACCTTC
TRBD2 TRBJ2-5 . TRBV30 CAWSRLAGETQYF TGTGCCTGGAGCCGTCTAGCGGGGGAGACCCAGTACTTC